This record concerns one TCR beta chain sequence. The data derive from a study of control samples from healthy donors and cancer patients. Sequencing used immunoSEQ multiplex PCR; TCRdb keeps in-frame clones, though not all of them. The table lists some 130,000 clones, 89% of them singletons, with approximately 8% in the top ten. V shed 6 bases and J 2 bases; nucleotides not matched to a gene: 6. Germline lookup yields CDR1 SNHLY and CDR2 FYNNEI. This CDR3 region has 16 residues. This sequence originates from a middle-aged man with head and neck cancer. Input material: PBMCs. The J gene is TRBJ2-2, the V gene TRBV2; 10 bases agree with TRBD2. CDR3 sequence reads: CASSARTSGNTGELFF. In DNA, the CDR3 is TGTGCCAGCAGCGCCCGGACTAGCGGAAACACCGGGGAGCTGTTTTTT. The whole variable domain, filled in from reference TRBV2 and TRBJ2-2, reads EPEVTQTPSHQVTQMGQEVILRCVPISNHLYFYWYRQILGQKVEFLVSFYNNEISEKSEIFDDQFSVERPDGSNFTLKIRSTKLEDSAMYFCASSARTSGNTGELFFGEGSRLTVL.